These 20 T cell receptor beta chains were sequenced from one sample in a study of control samples from healthy donors and cancer patients. Generated by immunoSEQ multiplex PCR, the TCRdb table keeps only in-frame clones and is missing some. Of 160,000 or so clones in the sample, about 94% were seen once. The sample consisted of blood. The receptors here all came from a woman aged 25 to 39 in good health.

J is TRBJ2-1 and V is TRBV14, with 9 positions matching TRBD2. CDR1 is SGHDN and CDR2 is FVKESK in the germline V gene. The CDR3 totals 14 residues. V lost 4 bases, J lost 7 bases, and 5 bases stayed unmatched. The CDR3, as DNA: TGTGCCAGCAGCCTAGCGGGAGTCATAAATGAGCAGTTCTTC. Translating gives CASSLAGVINEQFF.

CDR3 sequence (DNA): TGCAGCGTTGATCTAGCGGTTAGCACAGATACGCAGTATTTT. Translating it yields CSVDLAVSTDTQYF. The genes are TRBV29-1 and TRBJ2-3, with TRBD2 matching 7 bases. The length of the CDR3 is 14 residues. The junction had 3 bases not matched to a gene; V was cut back by 3 bases and J by 0 bases. Germline CDR1 is SQVTM and CDR2 is ANQGSEA.

The CDR3: CASSLAPSRGTDTQYF. The CDR3 coding sequence is TGTGCCAGCAGCTTAGCTCCATCGAGGGGCACAGATACGCAGTATTTT. The rearrangement links TRBV7-9 to TRBJ2-3; tentative D call: TRBD2 (5 bases). CDR1 is SEHNR, CDR2 FQNEAQ, per germline (reference sequence). The CDR3 contains 16 residues. V lost 0 bases to trimming and J lost 1 base, with 11 bases between them.

The chain recombines TRBV5-1 with TRBJ2-1; 8 bases are a match to TRBD1. The germline CDR1 and CDR2 sequences are SGHRS and YFSETQ. Trimming took 0 bases from V and 2 from J; bases not matched to a gene: 4. The CDR3 extends over 16 amino acids. The CDR3 nucleotides read TGCGCCAGCAGCTTGGTTTTGGGACAGGCCTACAATGAGCAGTTCTTC. The encoded protein is CASSLVLGQAYNEQFF.

CDR3 bases: TGTGCCAGCAGCACTTGGACTAGCAACTTTGAGCAGTTCTTC. It yields the protein CASSTWTSNFEQFF. The chain is built from TRBV7-2 and TRBJ2-1; 8 bases match TRBD2. Germline CDR1 and CDR2: SGHTA and FQGNSA. V trimming: 5 bases; J trimming: 9 bases; junction bases outside the gene matches: 9. The CDR3 totals 14 residues.

This clone was detected a few times. CDR3 sequence: CASWLGYEQYF. The CDR3 region has the DNA TGTGCCAGTTGGTTGGGGTACGAGCAGTACTTC. The chain couples TRBV2 to TRBJ2-7; D remains unclear. CDR1 is SNHLY, CDR2 FYNNEI, per germline. Trimming pared 9 bases from V and 4 bases from J, leaving 10 bases between. CDR3 length: 11 amino acids.

The chain employs TRBV5-1 and TRBJ1-1, with D perhaps TRBD1 (5 bases). CDR1 and CDR2 from the germline V gene are SGHRS and YFSETQ. V lost 4 bases and J lost 0, with 13 bases in between. The CDR3 has 15 amino acids. The CDR3 DNA is TGCGCCAGCAGCCAAATCGACAGATTGAACACTGAAGCTTTCTTT. As protein: CASSQIDRLNTEAFF.

The rearrangement links TRBV7-2 to TRBJ2-7; no clear D. Germline CDR1 is SGHTA and CDR2 is FQGNSA. Trimming stripped 5 bases from V and 1 base from J, with 6 bases between. The CDR3 is made up of 12 amino acids. The CDR3 coding sequence is TGTGCCAGCAGCGGACGGTCCTACGAGCAGTACTTC. It specifies CASSGRSYEQYF.

This rearrangement joins TRBV6-5 to TRBJ2-7; D gene uncertain. V dropped 5 bases and J dropped 5 bases, with 19 bases sitting between them. This CDR3 region has 15 residues. From germline, CDR1 is MNHEY and CDR2 SVGAGI. CDR3 protein: CASSPSLGYMNEQYF. DNA for the CDR3: TGTGCCAGCAGTCCGAGTCTCGGGTATATGAACGAGCAGTACTTC.

Regarding this clone: This sample also contains other DNA sequences that code for the same CDR3. In nucleotides, the CDR3 is TGTGCCAGCAGTTTAGGCGGGAACCCCTACGAGCAGTACTTC. It translates to CASSLGGNPYEQYF. This chain joins TRBV27 and TRBJ2-7; TRBD2 is a possible D gene (6 bases). Germline lookup yields CDR1 MNHEY and CDR2 SMNVEV (reference sequence). V shed 2 bases and J shed 2 bases, with 10 bases lying between them. The CDR3 contains 14 residues.

The chain has TRBV6-2 or TRBV6-3 and TRBJ2-1, with TRBD2 as a possible D gene (6 bases). V gave up 6 bases and J gave up 9 bases, with 27 bases separating them. Germline V gene lookup returns CDR1 MNHEY and CDR2 SVGEGT. The CDR3 extends over 17 amino acids. In DNA form, the CDR3 reads TGTGCCAGCAGCCCTAGCGTTGGAGGGAGATCGCGTAGTGAGCAGTTCTTC. Translated, it gives CASSPSVGGRSRSEQFF.

Details on this clone: Mismatch with germline at one junction end may stem from a read error. This chain links TRBV5-1 with TRBJ2-5; tentatively, D is TRBD1 (6 bases). The CDR3 loop spans 13 amino acids. The germline V gene has CDR1 SGHRS and CDR2 YFSETQ. CDR3 region: CVSSPGQLETQYF. DNA for the CDR3: TGCGTCAGCAGCCCTGGACAGCTAGAGACCCAGTACTTC.

This chain links TRBV19 with TRBJ1-1; D is unresolved. V lost 10 bases and J 2 bases, leaving 8 bases between the germline ends. CDR3 size: 11 residues. Per germline, CDR1 LNHDA and CDR2 SQIVND (reference sequence). The CDR3 is CATGFNTEAFF. The CDR3 DNA reads TGTGCCACGGGGTTTAACACTGAAGCTTTCTTT.

V usage is TRBV3-1 (or the pseudogene TRBV3-2) and J usage is TRBJ1-4, with D possibly being TRBD1 (6 bases). The CDR3 has 15 residues. V lost 4 bases to trimming and J lost 5 bases, with 14 bases between them. In germline, CDR1 is LGHDT, CDR2 YNNKEL (reference sequence). CDR3 bases: TGTGCCAGCAGCCGGGGGCCATCCAGGAATGAAAAACTGTTTTTT. Residues: CASSRGPSRNEKLFF.

This rearrangement joins TRBV5-1 to TRBJ2-2, with 7 nucleotides matching TRBD1. Trimming took 4 bases from V and 6 from J; bases not matched to a gene: 12. This CDR3 has 16 amino acids. Germline V lookup: CDR1 SGHRS, CDR2 YFSETQ. The CDR3 spells CASSTLTGREAGELFF. In DNA, the CDR3 is TGCGCCAGCAGCACCTTGACAGGGAGAGAGGCCGGGGAGCTGTTTTTT.

The rearrangement joins TRBV15 to TRBJ2-3; D not certain. The CDR3 is 12 amino acids. From germline, CDR1 is LNHNV and CDR2 YYDKDF (reference sequence). V gave up 0 bases and J gave up 2 bases, with 0 bases separating them. The CDR3 reads CATSRDTDTQYF. CDR3 coding DNA: TGTGCCACCAGCAGAGACACAGATACGCAGTATTTT.

The chain has TRBV2 and TRBJ2-3, with D uncertain. V lost 3 bases, J lost 1 base, and 14 bases lay in between. The CDR3 extends over 16 amino acids. Germline V gene data show CDR1 as SNHLY and CDR2 as FYNNEI. The CDR3 DNA sequence: TGTGCCAGCAGTGAGGGCCAGGCTCGAGGCACAGATACGCAGTATTTT. The encoded protein is CASSEGQARGTDTQYF. Together with reference TRBV2 and TRBJ2-3, the CDR3 gives the full variable domain: EPEVTQTPSHQVTQMGQEVILRCVPISNHLYFYWYRQILGQKVEFLVSFYNNEISEKSEIFDDQFSVERPDGSNFTLKIRSTKLEDSAMYFCASSEGQARGTDTQYFGPGTRLTVL.

This chain joins TRBV21-1 and TRBJ1-1. TRBV21-1 corresponds to a pseudogene. The CDR3 extends over 12 amino acids. CDR3: CASSMGRIEAFF. The CDR3 DNA is TGTGCCAGCAGCATGGGACGGATTGAAGCTTTCTTT.

The chain employs TRBV29-1 and TRBJ2-1, with 12 bases identical to TRBD2. V was pared by 2 bases and J by 4 bases, with 6 bases of the junction left unmatched. Germline V lookup: CDR1 SQVTM, CDR2 ANQGSEA. The CDR3 is made up of 16 amino acids. The CDR3 here is CSVELPTSGRYNEQFF. The CDR3 DNA follows: TGCAGCGTTGAACTACCCACTAGCGGGAGGTACAATGAGCAGTTCTTC.

The DNA for the CDR3 is TGTGCCAGCAGCGTTACTAGCGGGAGTATCGGCGGGGAGCTGTTTTTT. This encodes CASSVTSGSIGGELFF. This chain uses TRBV9 with TRBJ2-2, with 11 bases matching TRBD2. The CDR3 has 16 amino acids. CDR1 and CDR2 (germline): SGDLS, YYNGEE. Unmatched junction bases numbered 7, after V lost 2 bases and J lost 7 bases.